This entry lists 7 T cell receptor beta chains sequenced from one sample in a study of T-cell memory formation after mild COVID-19. TCRdb reprocessed the 5' RACE reads with MiXCR, giving one entry per CDR3 protein. This table has about 360,000 distinct CDR3 sequences, roughly an eighth appearing once. Source material: PBMCs or a T cell subset sorted from them (not recorded which). The origin of the receptors is a man between 18 and 35 years old who had mild COVID-19 (a few samples of this study predate the infection). Cell type and time point are not known.

There are many counts of this clonotype. J is TRBJ1-5 and V is TRBV7-9; D is ambiguous. V was shortened by 5 bases and J by 0 bases, with 11 bases between the two germline ends. Germline V gene sequence: CDR1 SEHNR, CDR2 FQNEAQ (reference sequence). This CDR3 has 15 amino acids. The CDR3: CASSREPHSNQPQHF. CDR3 nucleotide sequence: TGTGCCAGCAGCCGAGAGCCCCATAGCAATCAGCCCCAGCATTTT.

This clonotype was seen at least ten times. J is TRBJ1-1 and V is TRBV6-6; D is undetermined. Germline V gene sequence: CDR1 MNHNY, CDR2 SVGAGI (reference sequence). V was clipped by 2 bases and J by 1 base, with 8 bases between them. CDR3 length equals 14 residues. The CDR3 DNA follows: TGTGCCAGCAGTTACACGGTGAGGAACACTGAAGCTTTCTTT. Translating it yields CASSYTVRNTEAFF.

This chain joins TRBV6-2 or TRBV6-3 and TRBJ1-5, with no clear D. The germline V gene encodes CDR1 MNHEY and CDR2 SVGEGT. V gave up 2 bases and J gave up 3 bases, with 14 bases separating them. The CDR3 totals 16 residues. The chain's CDR3 is CASSYEPGSVNQPQHF. The CDR3 bases are TGTGCCAGCAGTTACGAGCCAGGATCCGTCAATCAGCCCCAGCATTTT.

The DNA of the CDR3 is TGTGCCAGCAGCCAAGATCGGGGTCTTACTGGCTACACCTTC. This codes for CASSQDRGLTGYTF. V usage is TRBV14 and J usage is TRBJ1-2; D remains ambiguous. Trimming pared 0 bases from V and 7 bases from J, leaving 12 bases between. The CDR3 covers 14 residues. Germline CDR1 and CDR2: SGHDN and FVKESK. The full variable domain, rest sourced from reference TRBV14 and TRBJ1-2, is EAGVTQFPSHSVIEKGQTVTLRCDPISGHDNLYWYRRVMGKEIKFLLHFVKESKQDESGMPNNRFLAERTGGTYSTLKVQPAELEDSGVYFCASSQDRGLTGYTFGSGTRLTVV.

This clonotype has more than one count but fewer than ten. This chain joins TRBV7-6 and TRBJ2-7; 9 bases are a match to TRBD2. The germline V gene encodes CDR1 SGHVS and CDR2 FNYEAQ. The CDR3 length is 13 residues. The J segment lost 2 bases and the V segment lost 5 bases, leaving 1 base of the junction unmatched. The CDR3, as DNA: TGTGCCAGCAGCCAGCGGGGGGCCTACGAGCAGTACGTC. Translating it yields CASSQRGAYEQYV.

V is TRBV20-1 and J is TRBJ2-3; D remains ambiguous. CDR1 is DFQATT and CDR2 is SNEGSKA in the germline V gene (reference sequence). Trimming left V 2 bases short and J 1 base short, with 7 bases between. The CDR3 covers 13 residues. The CDR3, as DNA: TGCAGTGCTAGATTATGGGGCACAGATACGCAGTATTTT. Encoded protein: CSARLWGTDTQYF.

V gene TRBV7-2 combines with J gene TRBJ1-4, with 7 bases identical to TRBD1. This CDR3 region has 15 residues. V shed 1 base and J 8 bases; nucleotides not matched to a gene: 7. In germline, CDR1 is SGHTA, CDR2 FQGNSA. CDR3 nucleotide sequence: TGTGCCAGCAGCTTAGGAGACAGGGACGGAGAAAAACTGTTTTTT. Its protein product is CASSLGDRDGEKLFF. The variable domain in full, completed from reference TRBV7-2 and TRBJ1-4, reads GAGVSQSPSNKVTEKGKDVELRCDPISGHTALYWYRQSLGQGLEFLIYFQGNSAPDKSGLPSDRFSAERTGGSVSTLTIQRTQQEDSAVYLCASSLGDRDGEKLFFGSGTQLSVL.